The T cell receptor (beta chain) under discussion was sequenced for a study of blood T cell repertoires in COVID-19. CDR3 length: 14 residues. CDR1 and CDR2 from the germline V gene are SGHVS and FNYEAQ. Unmatched junction bases numbered 6, after V lost 5 bases and J lost 5 bases. The assay was immunoSEQ multiplex PCR, and TCRdb's table has in-frame clones only and misses some. Of 250,000 or so clones in the sample, more than 65% are singletons; the top ten hold 2% to 2.5%. This receptor was taken from a man aged 40-49 years who had recovered from COVID-19. Sequenced input: peripheral blood. The V gene is TRBV7-6, the J gene TRBJ2-1; TRBD2 agrees at 7 bases. In DNA, the CDR3 is TGTGCCAGCAGCCATATTGGGGGGGACAATGAGCAGTTCTTC. It is translated as CASSHIGGDNEQFF.